This T cell receptor beta chain was captured by sequencing in a study of CD8+ T cells in alopecia areata. Whole-study results and caveats: Numerous clones, expanded in lesions, remained in scalp and blood during tofacitinib. In lesional scalp, particularly from alopecia totalis/universalis, clonality was higher than in normal scalp.

Extracted RNA was reverse transcribed, and the resulting cDNA served as sequencing template. Sequencing was performed with immunoSEQ multiplex PCR; in TCRdb, only in-frame clones are kept and a portion is missing. Of some 200,000 clones listed, 40% to 55% are singletons. The treatment here: oral pan-JAK inhibitor, 5-10 mg twice daily. Points on this clone: What it recognizes is unknown.

Between the trimmed V and J ends, which lost 1 base and 8 bases, there was a span of 16 bases. CDR3 length: 14 residues. Germline CDR1 GTSNPN, CDR2 SVGIG (reference sequence). The sequencing here drew on CD4+ T cells sorted from blood, taken at roughly week 36, from a patient treated with tofacitinib. V and J are TRBV30 and TRBJ2-3; D might be TRBD2 (6 bases). The sequence was obtained from a human donor with alopecia areata. The CDR3 spells CAWSGGMSEGTQYF. The CDR3 DNA is TGTGCCTGGAGTGGGGGGATGTCGGAGGGTACGCAGTATTTT.